This T cell receptor (beta chain) appears in the sequencing data of a study of blood T cell repertoires in COVID-19. This clone is medium-sized (0.01 to 0.1%) in the sample. The CDR3 contains 13 residues. Trimming took 3 bases from V and 4 from J, leaving 10 bases between them. CDR1 SGHRS and CDR2 YFSETQ come from the germline V gene. Assay: immunoSEQ multiplex PCR; the TCRdb copy retains only in-frame clones and omits some. The sample lists 45,000 to 60,000 clones; 75% to 90% were seen once. The sample taken for sequencing was peripheral blood. The chain carries TRBV5-1 and TRBJ2-5, with a possible D match to TRBD2 (5 bases). The TCR comes from a man in his 60s with acute or convalescent COVID-19. The CDR3 DNA follows: TGCGCCAGCAGCTCGGGAAGTACAGAGACCCAGTACTTC. Residues: CASSSGSTETQYF.